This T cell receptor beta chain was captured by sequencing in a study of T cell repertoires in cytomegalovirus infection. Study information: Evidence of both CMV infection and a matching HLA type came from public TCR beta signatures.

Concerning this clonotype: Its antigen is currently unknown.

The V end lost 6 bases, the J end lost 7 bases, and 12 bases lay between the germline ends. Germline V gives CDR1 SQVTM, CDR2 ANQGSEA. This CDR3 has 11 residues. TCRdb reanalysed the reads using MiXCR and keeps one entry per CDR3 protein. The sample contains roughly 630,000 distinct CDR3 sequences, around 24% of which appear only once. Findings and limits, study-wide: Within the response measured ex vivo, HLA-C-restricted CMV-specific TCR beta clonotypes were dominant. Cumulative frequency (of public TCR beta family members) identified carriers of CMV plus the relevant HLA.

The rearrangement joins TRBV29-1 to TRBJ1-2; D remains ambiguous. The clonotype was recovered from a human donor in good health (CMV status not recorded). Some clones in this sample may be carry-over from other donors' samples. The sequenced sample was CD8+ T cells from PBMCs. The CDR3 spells CSVILRGGYTF. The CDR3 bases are TGCAGCGTCATTCTCCGGGGTGGCTACACCTTC.